These 8 T cell receptor beta chains were sequenced from one sample in a study of T-cell memory formation after mild COVID-19. In TCRdb, the 5' RACE reads were re-called with MiXCR into one record per CDR3 protein. The repertoire holds under 400,000 distinct CDR3 sequences, around 20% seen once, with roughly an eighth in the top ten. The sample taken for sequencing was PBMCs or a T cell subset sorted from them (not recorded which). The receptors come from an adult woman who had mild COVID-19 (a few samples of this study predate the infection). Cell type and time point are not known.

This clonotype appeared a few times. The chain is built from TRBV27 and TRBJ2-1, with 14 nucleotides matching TRBD2. Germline V CDR1 and CDR2: MNHEY, SMNVEV (reference sequence). The junction had 8 bases not matched to a gene; V was cut back by 3 bases and J by 7 bases. The CDR3 extends over 17 amino acids. The CDR3 is CASSFSTGLAGDNEQFF. The CDR3 DNA is TGTGCCAGCAGTTTTAGCACGGGACTAGCGGGAGATAATGAGCAGTTCTTC.

This clonotype has more than one count but fewer than ten. The J gene is TRBJ2-7, the V gene TRBV11-1; 7 bases align to TRBD2. Germline-derived CDR1 and CDR2 are SGHAT and FQDESV (reference sequence). Trimming cost V 6 bases and J 3 bases; bases outside gene matches: 11. There are 15 residues in the CDR3. CDR3 nucleotide sequence: TGTGCCAGCAGTACGGGGGGTCCCGTTTACTACGAGCAGTACTTC. It codes for CASSTGGPVYYEQYF.

As DNA, the CDR3 is TGTGCCAGCAGCTTAGGTCCAGGGCCCTCCTACAATGAGCAGTTCTTC. This sequence encodes CASSLGPGPSYNEQFF. The chain couples TRBV7-2 to TRBJ2-1; a weak D match, TRBD1 (5 bases). Trimming removed 1 base at V and 0 bases at J, with 10 bases between. The CDR3 is 16 residues long. Germline V gene lookup returns CDR1 SGHTA and CDR2 FQGNSA. Complete variable domain (other parts from reference TRBV7-2 and TRBJ2-1): GAGVSQSPSNKVTEKGKDVELRCDPISGHTALYWYRQSLGQGLEFLIYFQGNSAPDKSGLPSDRFSAERTGGSVSTLTIQRTQQEDSAVYLCASSLGPGPSYNEQFFGPGTRLTVL.

The chain links TRBV20-1 to TRBJ2-1; D is unclear. Germline loops: CDR1 DFQATT, CDR2 SNEGSKA (reference sequence). Trimming left V 5 bases short and J 10 bases short, with 12 bases between. The CDR3 is made up of 11 amino acids. The CDR3 coding sequence is TGCAGTGCTCCTAAGGGATGGGAGCAGTTCTTC. It specifies CSAPKGWEQFF.

This sequence joins TRBV20-1 and TRBJ2-5, with 10 bases fitting TRBD2. The CDR3 covers 14 residues. The ends lost 3 bases at V and 2 bases at J; junction bases unmatched: 3. Germline V lookup: CDR1 DFQATT, CDR2 SNEGSKA (reference sequence). The CDR3 region has the DNA TGCAGTGCTAGGGGGACTAGCGAACAAGAGACCCAGTACTTC. Amino acid sequence: CSARGTSEQETQYF.

The rearrangement links TRBV20-1 to TRBJ2-3; D assignment may be TRBD1 or TRBD2 (5 bases each). Germline V gene sequence: CDR1 DFQATT, CDR2 SNEGSKA (reference sequence). The CDR3 consists of 13 residues. The CDR3 nucleotides are TGCAGAGCCGGGGTGGGGGTGGCGGATACGCAGTATTTT. Encoded protein: CRAGVGVADTQYF.

The sample holds many counts of this clonotype. The J gene is TRBJ2-1, the V gene TRBV4-1, with 9 nucleotides matching TRBD1. Germline-derived CDR1 and CDR2 are MGHRA and YSYEKL. The CDR3 runs 17 residues. Germline trimming cut 4 bases from V and 3 bases from J; bases unmatched to any gene: 10. The CDR3 sequence is CASSRQQGAEGYNEQFF. CDR3 DNA: TGCGCCAGCAGCCGTCAACAGGGGGCAGAGGGCTACAATGAGCAGTTCTTC.

V usage is TRBV5-1 and J usage is TRBJ2-6, with 7 bases aligning to TRBD1. The CDR3 is 19 amino acids. V was clipped by 4 bases and J by 4 bases; unmatched bases: 17. Germline V gene sequence: CDR1 SGHRS, CDR2 YFSETQ. In DNA, the CDR3 is TGCGCCAGCAGCAGAATGACAGGGTTCTCTTCTTCCGGGGCCAACGTCCTGACTTTC. It is translated as CASSRMTGFSSSGANVLTF.